This TCR beta chain was captured in a study of blood T cell repertoires in COVID-19 (dated by TCRdb to 2020 to 2021). In the study overall: Samples from collaborators originated in the United States, Italy and Spain and spanned both the acute and convalescent phases of COVID-19. The prospective study material was composed of cDNA or gDNA derived from T cells, B-cell-depleted T cells, or PBMCs. Subjects who had been exposed to COVID-19, were actively infected with it, or had recovered from it provided the deeply sampled blood TCRbeta repertoires that made up the dataset. The repertoires were released in a freely available public database meant as a resource for research on the immune response to SARS-CoV-2. Samples were obtained from the ongoing ImmuneRACE study (first 160 participants) and from some 1,300 subjects provided by 6 global collaborators. Sample metadata almost always included a de-identified subject ID, COVID-19 status, age in years and sex. HLA class I and class II types, where available, came from metadata supplied by the sample provider rather than from assay-based typing.

Beyond this particular receptor, the publication reports: Clinical and demographic metadata were provided uncurated, with the amount varying by source and participant.

The collaborating institutions used their own protocols to collect whole blood in K2EDTA tubes. Collaborator samples were shipped for TCRbeta analysis as frozen whole blood, isolated PBMCs, or DNA extracted from either sample type. The immunoSEQ Assay, a bias-controlled multiplex PCR, was used to amplify TCRbeta CDR3 regions from genomic DNA. The authors' pipeline ran thus. Within the assay, amplification of reference gene primers was used to estimate how many nucleated cells each sample contained. To quantify the absolute abundance of each unique TCRbeta CDR3 rearrangement, sequence reads were collapsed and filtered. For each sample, productive Simpson clonality was calculated as the square root of Simpson's diversity index over productive rearrangements. Entries here come from immuneACCESS through TCRdb and include only in-frame sequences with V and J called. Some clones fail to appear in such tables; in the studies checked, an unresolved V gene covers under half of the shortfall, and the cause of the remainder is unknown. That table furnishes V, J and clone size, whereas the DNA furnished D and trimming. This sample lists tens of thousands of clones; 80% to 85% were detected once. Together, the top ten hold roughly 1.5% of the sample.

The CDR3 measures 15 amino acids from cysteine to phenylalanine. Only the CDR3 DNA is retained, 45 bases long and in frame from the first base. For CDR1 and CDR2, the germline V gene (reference sequence) lists LGHDT and YNNKEL. The germline V and J ends show losses of 0 bases and 3 bases respectively, and no gene match explains 2 bases of the junction. A word on this clone: Its target antigen remains unknown. Base quality data are lacking; no much larger clone is found one base away.

The rearrangement joined TRBV3-1 (or the pseudogene TRBV3-2) to TRBJ2-4, with 7 bases in between that match TRBD2. The receptor comes from a man in his fifties or sixties with acute or convalescent COVID-19. The sequenced sample was peripheral blood. In nucleotide form, the sequence is TGTGCCAGCAGCCAAGAGCGGGGGAGCAAAAACATTCAGTACTTC. Its protein is CASSQERGSKNIQYF.